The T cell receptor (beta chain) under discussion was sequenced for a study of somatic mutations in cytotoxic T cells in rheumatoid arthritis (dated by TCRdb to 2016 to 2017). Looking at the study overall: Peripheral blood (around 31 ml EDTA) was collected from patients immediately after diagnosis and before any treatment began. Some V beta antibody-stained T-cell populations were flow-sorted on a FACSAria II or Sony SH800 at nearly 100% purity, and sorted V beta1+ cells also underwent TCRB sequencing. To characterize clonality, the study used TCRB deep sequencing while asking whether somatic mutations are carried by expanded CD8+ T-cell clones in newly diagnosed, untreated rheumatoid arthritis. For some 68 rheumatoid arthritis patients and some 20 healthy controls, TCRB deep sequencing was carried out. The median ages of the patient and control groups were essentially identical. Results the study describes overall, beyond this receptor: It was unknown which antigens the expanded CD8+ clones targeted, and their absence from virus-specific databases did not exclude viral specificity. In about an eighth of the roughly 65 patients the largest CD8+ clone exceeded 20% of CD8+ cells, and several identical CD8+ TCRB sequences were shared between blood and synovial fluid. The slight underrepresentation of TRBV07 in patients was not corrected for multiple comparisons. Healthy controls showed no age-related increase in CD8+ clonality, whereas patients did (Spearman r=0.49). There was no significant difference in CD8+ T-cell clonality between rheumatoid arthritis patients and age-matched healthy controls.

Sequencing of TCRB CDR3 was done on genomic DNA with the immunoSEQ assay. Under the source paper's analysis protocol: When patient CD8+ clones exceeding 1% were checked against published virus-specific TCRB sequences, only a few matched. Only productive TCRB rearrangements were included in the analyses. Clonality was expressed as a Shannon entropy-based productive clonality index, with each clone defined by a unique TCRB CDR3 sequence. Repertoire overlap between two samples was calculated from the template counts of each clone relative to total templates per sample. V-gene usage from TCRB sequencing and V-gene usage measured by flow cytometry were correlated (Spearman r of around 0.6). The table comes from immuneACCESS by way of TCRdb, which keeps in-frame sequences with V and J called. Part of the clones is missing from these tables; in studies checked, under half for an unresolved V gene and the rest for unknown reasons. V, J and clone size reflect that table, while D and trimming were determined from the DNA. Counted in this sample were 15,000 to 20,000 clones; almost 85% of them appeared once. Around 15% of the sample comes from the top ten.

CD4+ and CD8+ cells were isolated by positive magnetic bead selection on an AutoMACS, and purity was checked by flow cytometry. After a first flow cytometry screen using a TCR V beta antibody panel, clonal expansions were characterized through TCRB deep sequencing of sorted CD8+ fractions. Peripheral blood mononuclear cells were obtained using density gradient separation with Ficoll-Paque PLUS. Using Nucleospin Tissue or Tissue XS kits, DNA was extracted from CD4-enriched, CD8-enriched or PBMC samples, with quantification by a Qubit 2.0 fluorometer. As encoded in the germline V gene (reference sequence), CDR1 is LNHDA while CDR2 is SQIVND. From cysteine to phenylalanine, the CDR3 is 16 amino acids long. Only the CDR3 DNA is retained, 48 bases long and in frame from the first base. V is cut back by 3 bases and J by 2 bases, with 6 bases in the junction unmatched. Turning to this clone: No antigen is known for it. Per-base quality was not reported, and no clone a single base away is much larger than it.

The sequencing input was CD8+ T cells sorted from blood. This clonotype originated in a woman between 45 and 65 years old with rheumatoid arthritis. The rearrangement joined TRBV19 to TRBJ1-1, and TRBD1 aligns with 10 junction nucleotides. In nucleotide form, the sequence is TGTGCCAGTAGTATCCCGGGACAGGGGCCTAACACTGAAGCTTTCTTT. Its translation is CASSIPGQGPNTEAFF.